Each of the 16 T cell receptor beta chains below was sequenced from the same sample in a study of T-cell reconstitution after alpha-beta-depleted transplantation in children. Unique molecular identifiers were incorporated during preparation of the TCRbeta library. TCRdb re-called the PCR reads with MiXCR, one entry per CDR3 protein. This sample has 250,000 to 300,000 distinct CDR3 sequences, with around 10% found just once. This sample comprised PBMCs, obtained before TCRalphabeta/CD19-depleted stem cell transplant. All receptors come from a boy younger than two with acute myeloid leukemia, due to receive a stem cell transplant.

This clonotype appeared many times. J is TRBJ1-5 and V is TRBV7-2, with TRBD1 matching over 8 bases. This CDR3 has 15 residues. CDR1 and CDR2 from the germline V gene are SGHTA and FQGNSA. V shed 5 bases, J shed 3 bases, and the junction held 6 bases outside the gene matches. Here the CDR3 DNA reads TGTGCCAGCAGCACTGGACAGGGCGTCAATCAGCCCCAGCATTTT. Translation: CASSTGQGVNQPQHF.

This clonotype was detected many times. The V gene is TRBV24-1, the J gene TRBJ2-7, with TRBD2 matching 10 bases. The CDR3 has 16 amino acids. Germline V gives CDR1 KGHDR, CDR2 SFDVKD. Trimming cost V 4 bases and J 3 bases; bases outside gene matches: 8. Here the CDR3 DNA reads TGTGCCACCAGTGACCGAACCTCTAGCGGGAGCTACGAGCAGTACTTC. This sequence encodes CATSDRTSSGSYEQYF.

The genes are TRBV28 and TRBJ2-5, with TRBD1 identical over 9 bases. Germline V gene lookup returns CDR1 MDHEN and CDR2 SYDVKM. V gave up 4 bases and J gave up 1 base; unmatched junction bases: 10. This CDR3 region has 17 residues. CDR3 residues: CASSYPGQGGVQETQYF. CDR3 DNA sequence: TGTGCCAGCAGTTATCCGGGACAGGGTGGAGTCCAAGAGACCCAGTACTTC.

In its sample, this clonotype was seen many times. This chain joins TRBV7-2 and TRBJ1-5; 7 nucleotides agree with TRBD1. The V gene end was trimmed by 4 bases and the J gene end by 7 bases; junction bases not matched to a gene: 10. Germline lookup yields CDR1 SGHTA and CDR2 FQGNSA. The CDR3 contains 15 residues. The CDR3 nucleotides read TGTGCCAGCAGCTCCGGCGGGACAGTTCGACAGCCCCAGCATTTT. Translated: CASSSGGTVRQPQHF.

In its sample, this clonotype was seen many times. The chain carries TRBV12-3 or TRBV12-4 and TRBJ1-6; D perhaps matches TRBD1 (5 bases). The CDR3 is made up of 15 amino acids. V was trimmed by 4 bases and J by 7 bases, leaving 14 bases between them. The CDR3 DNA reads as TGTGCCAGCAGTTACATGATTGGGGGAAATTCACCCCTCCACTTT. Translating it yields CASSYMIGGNSPLHF.

The rearrangement uses TRBV29-1 and TRBJ1-4, with TRBD1 as a possible D gene (6 bases). This CDR3 comprises 13 residues. Germline CDR1 is SQVTM and CDR2 is ANQGSEA. V was trimmed by 6 bases and J by 0 bases, leaving 8 bases between them. This CDR3 is CSVRQATNEKLFF. DNA of the CDR3: TGCAGCGTCAGACAGGCAACTAATGAAAAACTGTTTTTT. The complete variable domain, with remaining parts taken from reference TRBV29-1 and TRBJ1-4, reads SAVISQKPSRDICQRGTSLTIQCQVDSQVTMMFWYRQQPGQSLTLIATANQGSEATYESGFVIDKFPISRPNLTFSTLTVSNMSPEDSSIYLCSVRQATNEKLFFGSGTQLSVL.

About this clonotype itself: A read error may be the cause here, since a much bigger clone is one base away. The chain recombines TRBV11-2 with TRBJ2-7; possibly TRBD2 for D (5 bases). The V gene's germline CDR1 is SGHAT and CDR2 FQNNGV. The CDR3 runs 11 residues. V was cut by 3 bases and J by 5 bases, with 5 bases left in between. CDR3 sequence reads: CASSFGNEQYF. For the CDR3, the DNA is TGTGCCAGCAGCTTCGGGAACGAGCAGTACTTC.

This clonotype was recorded a few times. The chain uses TRBV6-5 and TRBJ1-6, with TRBD1 as a possible D gene (5 bases). Germline V gene sequence: CDR1 MNHEY, CDR2 SVGAGI. This CDR3 contains 12 residues. Trimming took 4 bases from V and 12 from J, leaving 10 bases between them. The CDR3: CASSFTGEPLHF. For the CDR3, the DNA is TGTGCCAGCAGTTTTACAGGCGAACCCCTCCACTTT.

This clonotype was observed a handful of times. This chain uses TRBV7-6 with TRBJ2-7, with TRBD1 matching 9 bases. With 5 bases clipped from V and 0 bases from J, the junction kept 11 bases outside the gene matches. The CDR3 runs 17 residues. Germline V lookup: CDR1 SGHVS, CDR2 FNYEAQ. The CDR3 DNA reads TGTGCCAGCAGCCTCTGGACAGGGGCTCAGGACTCCTACGAGCAGTACTTC. The encoded protein is CASSLWTGAQDSYEQYF.

This clonotype was recorded many times. The chain recombines TRBV7-9 with TRBJ1-2, with 10 bases lining up with TRBD1. The length of the CDR3 is 16 residues. J lost 0 bases, V lost 5 bases, and 6 bases had no gene match. Germline V gives CDR1 SEHNR, CDR2 FQNEAQ (reference sequence). The DNA for the CDR3 is TGTGCCAGCAGCATGACAGGGGGCAGGGCTAACTATGGCTACACCTTC. It codes for CASSMTGGRANYGYTF.

There are a few counts of this clonotype. The chain links TRBV30 to TRBJ2-3, with a tentative D call TRBD1 (6 bases). Trimming left V 8 bases short and J 8 bases short, with 17 bases between. CDR1 is GTSNPN and CDR2 is SVGIG in the germline V gene (reference sequence). The CDR3 is made up of 12 amino acids. Here the CDR3 reads CAGDNHLLTQYF. The CDR3 DNA reads TGTGCCGGGGACAATCACTTACTTACGCAGTATTTT.

This clonotype was found many times. The chain combines TRBV5-5 with TRBJ1-5, with a possible D match to TRBD1 (5 bases). The germline CDR1 and CDR2 sequences are SGHKS and YYEKEE (reference sequence). The V gene lost 2 bases and the J gene lost 0 bases, with 12 bases spanning the gap. The CDR3 runs to 16 residues. In DNA form, the CDR3 reads TGTGCCAGCAGCTTAACTGGGGCACATAGCAATCAGCCCCAGCATTTT. It yields the protein CASSLTGAHSNQPQHF.

This clonotype was counted ten times or more. The chain combines TRBV14 with TRBJ2-2; perhaps TRBD1 as D (5 bases). The V and J ends lost 1 base and 6 bases respectively, with 6 bases between them. The CDR3 is made up of 13 amino acids. CDR1 and CDR2 from the germline V gene are SGHDN and FVKESK. CDR3 coding DNA: TGTGCCAGCAGCCAAGTCAGGGCCGGGGAGCTGTTTTTT. This translates into CASSQVRAGELFF.

This clonotype appeared many times. The genes are TRBV5-1 and TRBJ2-7; D not resolved. The length of the CDR3 is 15 residues. Trimming removed 7 bases from V and 0 bases from J, with 17 bases in between. The germline V gene encodes CDR1 SGHRS and CDR2 YFSETQ. CDR3 residues: CASAPTDPSSYEQYF. Here the CDR3 DNA reads TGCGCCAGCGCCCCCACAGACCCTAGCTCCTACGAGCAGTACTTC.

This clonotype turned up a few times. The genes are TRBV28 and TRBJ2-7, with D perhaps TRBD2 (6 bases). Germline V CDR1 and CDR2: MDHEN, SYDVKM. This CDR3 contains 16 residues. Trimming cost V 7 bases and J 0 bases, with 19 bases left between them. This CDR3 reads CASTHYPGSPSYEQYF. The CDR3 nucleotides read TGTGCCAGCACCCATTACCCCGGGAGCCCCTCCTACGAGCAGTACTTC. The whole variable domain, remainder taken from reference TRBV28 and TRBJ2-7, is DVKVTQSSRYLVKRTGEKVFLECVQDMDHENMFWYRQDPGLGLRLIYFSYDVKMKEKGDIPEGYSVSREKKERFSLILESASTNQTSMYLCASTHYPGSPSYEQYFGPGTRLTVT.

This clonotype came up a few times. The chain carries TRBV19 and TRBJ1-5, with D possibly matching TRBD1 (6 bases). The CDR3 consists of 17 residues. Germline CDR1 LNHDA, CDR2 SQIVND (reference sequence). Trimming took off 3 bases at V and 0 bases at J, with 15 bases between the two ends. The CDR3 loop is CASSIGGQPHSNQPQHF. CDR3 nucleotides: TGTGCCAGTAGTATCGGAGGACAGCCCCATAGCAATCAGCCCCAGCATTTT.